Below are 25 T cell receptor beta chains sequenced from a single sample in a study of blood T cells in healthy people across ages. A second roughly 6 to 11 cycle PCR used barcoded and J-beta primers. MiXCR, applied by TCRdb to the 5' RACE reads, yields one record per CDR3 protein. The sample yields approximately 1.5 million distinct CDR3 sequences, roughly a third seen once. Specimen: blood. The source of these receptors is a woman aged 25 to 45 in good health.

The sample holds many counts of this clonotype. The gene calls are TRBV5-1 and TRBJ1-2, with 10 bases aligning to TRBD1. CDR3 size: 14 residues. Germline lookup yields CDR1 SGHRS and CDR2 YFSETQ. The V gene end was trimmed by 6 bases and the J gene end by 5 bases; junction bases not matched to a gene: 7. This CDR3 reads CASKTGTGEYGYTF. The DNA of the CDR3 is TGCGCCAGCAAAACCGGGACAGGGGAGTATGGCTACACCTTC.

The genes are TRBV28 and TRBJ2-7, with 10 bases identical to TRBD1. With the DNA end fitting TRBJ2-5 better, the J assignment may be wrong. The CDR3 has 15 residues. Germline V CDR1 and CDR2: MDHEN, SYDVKM. The CDR3 protein is CASSPDRTGGETQYF. The CDR3 DNA follows: TGTGCCAGCAGCCCGGACCGGACAGGGGGAGAGACCCAGTACTTC.

This clonotype was seen at least ten times. The chain couples TRBV5-1 to TRBJ2-1, with 7 bases that match TRBD2. CDR3 length: 15 residues. From germline, CDR1 is SGHRS and CDR2 YFSETQ. J was trimmed by 7 bases and V by 3 bases; bases with no gene match: 10. DNA for the CDR3: TGCGCCAGCAGCTCCCTCGCGGGAGTGGGTAATGAGCAGTTCTTC. Translated, it gives CASSSLAGVGNEQFF.

This clonotype has just a few counts. This rearrangement joins TRBV6-4 to TRBJ2-3; D is undetermined. Trimming took 4 bases from V and 2 from J, leaving 7 bases between them. There are 13 residues in the CDR3. Germline V CDR1 and CDR2: MRHNA, SNTAGT. The CDR3 spells CASSASFTDTQYF. CDR3 nucleotide sequence: TGTGCCAGCAGTGCCTCTTTCACAGATACGCAGTATTTT.

This clonotype turned up a few times. The V and J genes are TRBV6-1 and TRBJ2-6; D might be TRBD1 (6 bases). V was shortened by 7 bases and J by 0 bases, with 10 bases between the two germline ends. Germline loops: CDR1 MNHNS, CDR2 SASEGT. CDR3 size: 15 residues. The CDR3 bases are TGTGCCAGCACCAGACAGGACTCTGGGGCCAACGTCCTGACTTTC. As protein: CASTRQDSGANVLTF.

This clonotype came up a few times. The chain employs TRBV29-1 and TRBJ1-2; tentatively, D is TRBD1 (6 bases). This CDR3 has 14 amino acids. Germline V CDR1 and CDR2: SQVTM, ANQGSEA. V was shortened by 2 bases and J by 3 bases, with 13 bases between the two germline ends. The CDR3 protein is CSVELTGGHYGYTF. DNA for the CDR3: TGCAGCGTTGAATTGACAGGAGGCCACTATGGCTACACCTTC.

This clonotype was found many times. The rearrangement joins TRBV18 to TRBJ1-4; a weak D match, TRBD1 (5 bases). The V gene's germline CDR1 is KGHSH and CDR2 LQKENI. The CDR3 covers 15 residues. Trimming took off 8 bases at V and 0 bases at J, with 13 bases between the two ends. Here the CDR3 reads CASSPRGATNEKLFF. CDR3 nucleotide sequence: TGTGCCAGCAGCCCGAGGGGTGCAACTAATGAAAAACTGTTTTTT.

This clonotype was counted between two and nine times. The genes are TRBV20-1 and TRBJ1-3; no clear D. V dropped 5 bases and J dropped 0 bases, with 11 bases sitting between them. Germline V gene sequence: CDR1 DFQATT, CDR2 SNEGSKA (reference sequence). The CDR3 covers 14 residues. For the CDR3, the DNA is TGCAGTGCTCAGATGAGCCCCTCTGGAAACACCATATATTTT. Translating gives CSAQMSPSGNTIYF.

The gene calls are TRBV6-6 and TRBJ2-3; a possible D gene is TRBD2 (6 bases). Trimming took 6 bases from V and 0 from J, leaving 10 bases between them. CDR1 is MNHNY, CDR2 SVGAGI, per germline (reference sequence). The CDR3 is 14 amino acids. The CDR3 DNA reads as TGTGCCAGCAGGGCGGGAATTAGCACAGATACGCAGTATTTT. This codes for CASRAGISTDTQYF.

The rearrangement joins TRBV6-6 to TRBJ2-7; TRBD1 might be the D (6 bases). Germline V gives CDR1 MNHNY, CDR2 SVGAGI (reference sequence). V was trimmed by 3 bases and J by 2 bases, leaving 11 bases between them. This CDR3 region has 14 residues. CDR3 residues: CASSYRQDAYEQYF. The CDR3 region has the DNA TGTGCCAGCAGTTATCGACAGGACGCCTACGAGCAGTACTTC.

Points on this clonotype: One junction end disagrees with the germline gene, perhaps due to a read error. V is TRBV20-1 and J is TRBJ2-3; 10 bases align to TRBD2. There are 15 residues in the CDR3. The germline V gene has CDR1 DFQATT and CDR2 SNEGSKA (reference sequence). In nucleotides, the CDR3 is TGCAGTGCTAGCGGACTAGCGGATTACACAGATGCGCAGTATTTT. Encoded protein: CSASGLADYTDAQYF.

This clonotype was seen only once. The chain combines TRBV4-1 with TRBJ2-2; TRBD1 agrees at 8 bases. The length of the CDR3 is 15 residues. Germline V gene sequence: CDR1 MGHRA, CDR2 YSYEKL. The V gene end was trimmed by 6 bases and the J gene end by 6 bases; junction bases not matched to a gene: 9. The CDR3 is CASSLWTGSAGELFF. The CDR3 DNA is TGCGCCAGCAGTCTCTGGACAGGGAGCGCCGGGGAGCTGTTTTTT.

This rearrangement joins TRBV20-1 to TRBJ1-2; D is perhaps TRBD1 (6 bases). There are 13 residues in the CDR3. Germline loops: CDR1 DFQATT, CDR2 SNEGSKA (reference sequence). The V and J ends lost 6 bases and 0 bases respectively, with 11 bases between them. CDR3 amino acids: CSAHEGANYGYTF. In DNA form, the CDR3 reads TGCAGTGCCCATGAGGGGGCTAACTATGGCTACACCTTC.

The V and J genes are TRBV7-9 and TRBJ2-3, with 12 bases identical to TRBD1. Germline CDR1 SEHNR, CDR2 FQNEAQ (reference sequence). Germline trimming cut 5 bases from V and 9 bases from J; bases unmatched to any gene: 18. The CDR3 consists of 18 residues. CDR3 nucleotides: TGTGCCAGCAGCCGCATTCCCCCCGGGACAGGGGGCGTGAGGACGCAGTATTTT. This codes for CASSRIPPGTGGVRTQYF. Full variable domain (remainder filled in from reference TRBV7-9 and TRBJ2-3): DTGVSQNPRHKITKRGQNVTFRCDPISEHNRLYWYRQTLGQGPEFLTYFQNEAQLEKSRLLSDRFSAERPKGSFSTLEIQRTEQGDSAMYLCASSRIPPGTGGVRTQYFGPGTRLTVL.

The V gene is TRBV7-9, the J gene TRBJ2-1; TRBD2 is a possible D gene (6 bases). Per germline, CDR1 SEHNR and CDR2 FQNEAQ (reference sequence). Between the trimmed V and J ends, which lost 1 base and 3 bases, there was a span of 10 bases. This CDR3 contains 15 residues. CDR3 sequence (DNA): TGTGCCAGCAGCTTAGGGCGGGAATACTACAATGAGCAGTTCTTC. Protein: CASSLGREYYNEQFF.

This clonotype came up many times. The V gene is TRBV29-1, the J gene TRBJ2-1; TRBD2 matches at 8 bases. CDR3 length equals 14 residues. Trimming cost V 6 bases and J 9 bases; bases outside gene matches: 13. Germline assignment: CDR1 SQVTM and CDR2 ANQGSEA. The chain's CDR3 is CSVGSRGGAGEQFF. In nucleotides, the CDR3 is TGCAGCGTCGGGAGTCGGGGGGGGGCCGGTGAGCAGTTCTTC.

The CDR3 DNA follows: TGTGCCAGCAGCCAAGATCGGACGCTAAGCACAGATACGCAGTATTTT. Its protein is CASSQDRTLSTDTQYF. V usage is TRBV3-1 and J usage is TRBJ2-3; D gene ambiguous. There are 16 residues in the CDR3. Germline V CDR1 and CDR2: LGHDT, YNNKEL (reference sequence). Trimming pared 0 bases from V and 0 bases from J, leaving 10 bases between.

In regard to this clonotype: One end of the junction does not line up with germline, which may come from a read error. The chain carries TRBV30 and TRBJ2-7; 11 bases are a match to TRBD1. The germline gives CDR1 GTSNPN, CDR2 SVGIG (reference sequence). The CDR3 spans 15 residues. The CDR3 reads CAWSHGQGARNERYF. CDR3 bases: TGTGCCTGGAGTCACGGACAGGGGGCGAGAAACGAGCGGTACTTC.

As for this clonotype: Possible read error: a much larger clone is one base away. The chain joins TRBV10-3 to TRBJ2-1, with D possibly being TRBD2 (5 bases). V was pared by 11 bases and J by 0 bases, with 14 bases between. Germline V gene lookup returns CDR1 ENHRY and CDR2 SYGVKD. The CDR3 is 14 residues long. CDR3 in amino acids: CAVSQAASYNEQFF. In DNA form, the CDR3 reads TGTGCCGTCTCCCAAGCGGCCTCCTACAATGAGCAGTTCTTC.

V and J are TRBV6-1 and TRBJ2-7; D assignment may be TRBD1 or TRBD2 (5 bases each). Germline-derived CDR1 and CDR2 are MNHNS and SASEGT. V lost 7 bases to trimming and J lost 0 bases, with 13 bases between them. The CDR3 totals 14 residues. The CDR3 region is CASTLAGSSYEQYF. CDR3 DNA: TGTGCCAGCACTTTAGCAGGGAGCTCCTACGAGCAGTACTTC.

The genes are TRBV4-2 and TRBJ2-1; D unresolved. Germline V lookup: CDR1 LGHNA, CDR2 YNFKEQ. The CDR3 has 15 amino acids. V lost 0 bases and J lost 9, with 15 bases in between. The CDR3 region has the DNA TGTGCCAGCAGCCAAGATGTTAGCTCAGTGGGTGAGCAGTTCTTC. This gives the protein CASSQDVSSVGEQFF.

The chain joins TRBV3-1 to TRBJ2-3; D could derive from TRBD1 or TRBD2 (6 bases each). The germline CDR1 and CDR2 sequences are LGHDT and YNNKEL (reference sequence). The CDR3 length is 16 residues. V was cut by 6 bases and J by 2 bases, with 18 bases left in between. CDR3 nucleotide sequence: TGTGCCAGCAGTACGTGGAGGGGGGCTTACACAGATACGCAGTATTTT. Protein: CASSTWRGAYTDTQYF.

This chain uses TRBV2 with TRBJ2-7; 7 bases are a match to TRBD2. The V gene's germline CDR1 is SNHLY and CDR2 FYNNEI. The CDR3 is made up of 14 amino acids. The trim removed 4 bases at V and 2 bases at J, leaving 5 bases unmatched. The CDR3 coding sequence is TGTGCCAGCAGTGGAAGCGCGGGAGCCTACGAGCAGTACTTC. Protein product: CASSGSAGAYEQYF.

The table lists this clonotype with a count of one. This likely comes from a read error, as the CDR3 has no conserved phenylalanine or tryptophan at its end. The chain carries TRBV5-5 and TRBJ2-7; TRBD2 matches at 7 bases. CDR3 length: 13 residues. The junction had 7 bases not matched to a gene; V was cut back by 10 bases and J by 0 bases. Germline loops: CDR1 SGHKS, CDR2 YYEKEE (reference sequence). CDR3 loop: CAAGEGSSYEQYC. For the CDR3, the DNA is TGTGCCGCCGGGGAGGGGAGCTCCTACGAGCAGTACTGC.

The chain couples TRBV5-1 to TRBJ2-5; TRBD2 matches at 14 bases. The CDR3 sequence is 16 residues long. V was pared by 3 bases and J by 5 bases, with 6 bases of the junction left unmatched. The germline V gene has CDR1 SGHRS and CDR2 YFSETQ. CDR3 loop: CASSWSGTSGGETQYF. The DNA of the CDR3 is TGCGCCAGCAGCTGGTCCGGGACTAGCGGGGGTGAGACCCAGTACTTC.